Each of the 9 T cell receptor beta chains below was sequenced from the same sample in a study of T cell responses to AZD1222 COVID-19 vaccine (dated by TCRdb to about 2021). The time point label for this specimen denotes: about 28 days (+/-7) after the second vaccine dose. Library construction relied on the immunoSEQ multiplex PCR assay. TCRdb re-hosts the immuneACCESS table, in-frame sequences only. Its copies lack some clones; in the studies checked, an unresolved V gene accounts for under half of them, and the cause for the rest is not known. The sample table lists about 270,000 clones, 85% to 95% of them with a count of one. 0.55% of the sample rests with the top ten. The sequencing here drew on peripheral blood, taken 28 days after the second AZD1222 dose. These receptors all come from an adult who received the AZD1222 COVID-19 vaccine.

The rearrangement uses TRBV27 and TRBJ2-5; the D gene is possibly TRBD1 (6 bases). This CDR3 is 13 amino acids long. V dropped 1 base and J dropped 4 bases, with 7 bases sitting between them. Germline V gene sequence: CDR1 MNHEY, CDR2 SMNVEV (reference sequence). The CDR3: CASSLWGRETQYF. The CDR3 DNA sequence: TGTGCCAGCAGTTTATGGGGGCGAGAGACCCAGTACTTC.

This clone showed up just once. The chain couples TRBV28 to TRBJ1-2, with D possibly matching TRBD1 (6 bases). The CDR3 sequence is 16 residues long. Germline V gene lookup returns CDR1 MDHEN and CDR2 SYDVKM. V gave up 4 bases and J gave up 0 bases, with 15 bases separating them. The CDR3, as DNA: TGTGCCAGCAGTTCGCCGCGACAGGAAACTAACTATGGCTACACCTTC. This codes for CASSSPRQETNYGYTF.

This chain links TRBV4-2 with TRBJ2-7; the match to TRBD2 covers 9 bases. The CDR3 spans 15 residues. Germline CDR1 LGHNA, CDR2 YNFKEQ. V shed 1 base and J 4 bases; nucleotides not matched to a gene: 5. The CDR3 bases are TGTGCCAGCAGCCAAGGAGCTAGCGGGGAATACGAGCAGTACTTC. The encoded protein is CASSQGASGEYEQYF.

Only a few counts were recorded for this clone. V gene TRBV11-3 combines with J gene TRBJ2-2; D unresolved. CDR3 length: 11 residues. Germline V CDR1 and CDR2: SGHNT, YENEEA. V dropped 3 bases and J dropped 5 bases, with 1 base sitting between them. CDR3 residues: CASSFTGELFF. The CDR3 DNA is TGTGCCAGCAGCTTTACCGGGGAGCTGTTTTTT.

This rearrangement joins TRBV5-1 to TRBJ2-5; D is perhaps TRBD1 or TRBD2 (5 bases each). The germline V gene has CDR1 SGHRS and CDR2 YFSETQ. This CDR3 comprises 14 residues. The germline V and J ends were trimmed by 4 bases and 1 base, with 11 bases remaining between them. CDR3: CASSATGPQETQYF. The CDR3 nucleotides are TGCGCCAGCAGCGCTACGGGGCCCCAAGAGACCCAGTACTTC. Using reference TRBV5-1 and TRBJ2-5 for the parts outside the CDR3, the full variable domain is KAGVTQTPRYLIKTRGQQVTLSCSPISGHRSVSWYQQTPGQGLQFLFEYFSETQRNKGNFPGRFSGRQFSNSRSEMNVSTLELGDSALYLCASSATGPQETQYFGPGTRLLVL.

The gene calls are TRBV21-1 and TRBJ2-7; the listed D gene, TRBD1, was not tested against the DNA. TRBV21-1 is listed as a pseudogene. The CDR3 covers 15 residues. CDR3 region: CASSTRDRGLYEQYF. Written as DNA, the CDR3 is TGTGCCAGCAGCACCCGGGACAGGGGGCTTTACGAGCAGTACTTC.

V and J are TRBV15 and TRBJ1-1, with D maybe TRBD1 (5 bases). V was cut by 1 base and J by 1 base, with 10 bases left in between. The germline V gene encodes CDR1 LNHNV and CDR2 YYDKDF (reference sequence). CDR3 size: 15 residues. CDR3 loop: CATSRVGQPNTEAFF. The CDR3 coding sequence is TGTGCCACCAGCAGAGTGGGGCAGCCGAACACTGAAGCTTTCTTT.

The table lists this clone with a count of one. CDR3 nucleotides: TGTGCCAGCAGTGAAATAACAGGGGTTGCCAAAAACATTCAGTACTTC. Protein: CASSEITGVAKNIQYF. The V and J genes are TRBV2 and TRBJ2-4, with TRBD1 identical over 7 bases. This CDR3 contains 16 residues. J gave up 1 base and V 2 bases, and 5 bases lay outside the gene matches. Germline lookup yields CDR1 SNHLY and CDR2 FYNNEI.

The chain couples TRBV11-2 to TRBJ2-1; TRBD2 matches at 13 bases. Looked up from germline, CDR1 is SGHAT and CDR2 is FQNNGV. This CDR3 is built from 17 residues. The junction had 5 bases not matched to a gene; V was cut back by 6 bases and J by 0 bases. CDR3 sequence reads: CASRSRTSGSSYNEQFF. As DNA, the CDR3 is TGTGCCAGCAGATCAAGGACTAGCGGGAGCTCCTACAATGAGCAGTTCTTC. The variable domain in full, completed from reference TRBV11-2 and TRBJ2-1, reads EAGVAQSPRYKIIEKRQSVAFWCNPISGHATLYWYQQILGQGPKLLIQFQNNGVVDDSQLPKDRFSAERLKGVDSTLKIQPAKLEDSAVYLCASRSRTSGSSYNEQFFGPGTRLTVL.